The sequence of this T cell receptor (beta chain) was determined in a study of blood T cell repertoires in COVID-19. This CDR3 contains 16 residues. The germline V gene encodes CDR1 KGHSH and CDR2 LQKENI. Trimming shortened V by 3 bases and J by 2 bases, and 16 bases separated the two germline ends. Per the original data handling: Estimation of nucleated cell counts was performed using reference gene primer amplification. Using immunoSEQ multiplex PCR, the repertoire was profiled, and TCRdb retains in-frame clones only, with some absent. For V, J and clone size, that table is used; D and trimming come from the DNA. The data show about 120,000 clones, approximately 83% seen once.

Material: peripheral blood. The TCR comes from a man in his sixties with acute or convalescent COVID-19. The gene calls are TRBV18 and TRBJ2-5; possible D gene TRBD2, 5 bases. The DNA of the CDR3 is TGTGCCAGCTCACCTAATAGCGAGTACTTTCAAGAGACCCAGTACTTC. This encodes CASSPNSEYFQETQYF.